This TCR beta chain is drawn from a study of CD8 T cells in Susac syndrome. The study's findings and limits: The study's TCR sequencing and HLA analysis covered a relatively small number of individuals, and the study acknowledged this.

Sequencing of TCR beta was undertaken in CD8+ and CD4+ T cells derived from blood. To note about this clonotype: Antigen specificity is unknown.

The germline CDR1 and CDR2 sequences are LNHDA and SQIVND (reference sequence). Trimming removed 10 bases from V and 7 bases from J, with 7 bases in between. The CDR3 spans 10 residues. Random hexamers were used to reverse transcribe the RNA input (0.5 to 1 ug). TCRdb re-called the immunoSEQ multiplex PCR reads with MiXCR, one entry per CDR3 protein. Here the sample spans hundreds of thousands of distinct CDR3 sequences, roughly 90% being singletons. The specimen was CD8+ T cells from PBMCs. V usage is TRBV19 and J usage is TRBJ2-2; D unclear. The TCR sequence derives from a human donor with multiple sclerosis. DNA of the CDR3: TGTGCCACCAGAGGCGGGGAGCTGTTTTTT. Its protein is CATRGGELFF. The variable domain in full, completed from reference TRBV19 and TRBJ2-2, reads DGGITQSPKYLFRKEGQNVTLSCEQNLNHDAMYWYRQDPGQGLRLIYYSQIVNDFQKGDIAEGYSVSREKKESFPLTVTSAQKNPTAFYLCATRGGELFFGEGSRLTVL.